This TCR beta chain is drawn from a study of blood T cell repertoires in COVID-19. This clone came up once. Authors' data handling: Estimated nucleated cell counts came from reference gene primer amplification. Method: immunoSEQ multiplex PCR; TCRdb's copy keeps in-frame clones and lacks some. V and J calls and clone size are as listed in that table; D and trimming were resolved from the DNA. The data contain around 110,000 clones, about 83% of them singletons. Participants had their cohort set by participant-reported clinical history. Cohort 3 recovered donors had two negative PCRs, clearance, or symptom resolution. Trimming took 1 base from V and 0 from J; bases not matched to a gene: 4. The CDR3 has 17 residues. Looked up from germline, CDR1 is GTSNPN and CDR2 is SVGIG (reference sequence).

The rearrangement links TRBV30 to TRBJ2-1, with 12 bases that match TRBD2. The source of this sequence is a woman aged 25 to 39 who had recovered from COVID-19. The sequenced sample consisted of PBMCs or T cells enriched from blood (not recorded which). CDR3 in amino acids: CAWSDLAGGSSYNEQFF. The CDR3, as DNA: TGTGCCTGGAGTGACCTAGCGGGAGGGAGCTCCTACAATGAGCAGTTCTTC.